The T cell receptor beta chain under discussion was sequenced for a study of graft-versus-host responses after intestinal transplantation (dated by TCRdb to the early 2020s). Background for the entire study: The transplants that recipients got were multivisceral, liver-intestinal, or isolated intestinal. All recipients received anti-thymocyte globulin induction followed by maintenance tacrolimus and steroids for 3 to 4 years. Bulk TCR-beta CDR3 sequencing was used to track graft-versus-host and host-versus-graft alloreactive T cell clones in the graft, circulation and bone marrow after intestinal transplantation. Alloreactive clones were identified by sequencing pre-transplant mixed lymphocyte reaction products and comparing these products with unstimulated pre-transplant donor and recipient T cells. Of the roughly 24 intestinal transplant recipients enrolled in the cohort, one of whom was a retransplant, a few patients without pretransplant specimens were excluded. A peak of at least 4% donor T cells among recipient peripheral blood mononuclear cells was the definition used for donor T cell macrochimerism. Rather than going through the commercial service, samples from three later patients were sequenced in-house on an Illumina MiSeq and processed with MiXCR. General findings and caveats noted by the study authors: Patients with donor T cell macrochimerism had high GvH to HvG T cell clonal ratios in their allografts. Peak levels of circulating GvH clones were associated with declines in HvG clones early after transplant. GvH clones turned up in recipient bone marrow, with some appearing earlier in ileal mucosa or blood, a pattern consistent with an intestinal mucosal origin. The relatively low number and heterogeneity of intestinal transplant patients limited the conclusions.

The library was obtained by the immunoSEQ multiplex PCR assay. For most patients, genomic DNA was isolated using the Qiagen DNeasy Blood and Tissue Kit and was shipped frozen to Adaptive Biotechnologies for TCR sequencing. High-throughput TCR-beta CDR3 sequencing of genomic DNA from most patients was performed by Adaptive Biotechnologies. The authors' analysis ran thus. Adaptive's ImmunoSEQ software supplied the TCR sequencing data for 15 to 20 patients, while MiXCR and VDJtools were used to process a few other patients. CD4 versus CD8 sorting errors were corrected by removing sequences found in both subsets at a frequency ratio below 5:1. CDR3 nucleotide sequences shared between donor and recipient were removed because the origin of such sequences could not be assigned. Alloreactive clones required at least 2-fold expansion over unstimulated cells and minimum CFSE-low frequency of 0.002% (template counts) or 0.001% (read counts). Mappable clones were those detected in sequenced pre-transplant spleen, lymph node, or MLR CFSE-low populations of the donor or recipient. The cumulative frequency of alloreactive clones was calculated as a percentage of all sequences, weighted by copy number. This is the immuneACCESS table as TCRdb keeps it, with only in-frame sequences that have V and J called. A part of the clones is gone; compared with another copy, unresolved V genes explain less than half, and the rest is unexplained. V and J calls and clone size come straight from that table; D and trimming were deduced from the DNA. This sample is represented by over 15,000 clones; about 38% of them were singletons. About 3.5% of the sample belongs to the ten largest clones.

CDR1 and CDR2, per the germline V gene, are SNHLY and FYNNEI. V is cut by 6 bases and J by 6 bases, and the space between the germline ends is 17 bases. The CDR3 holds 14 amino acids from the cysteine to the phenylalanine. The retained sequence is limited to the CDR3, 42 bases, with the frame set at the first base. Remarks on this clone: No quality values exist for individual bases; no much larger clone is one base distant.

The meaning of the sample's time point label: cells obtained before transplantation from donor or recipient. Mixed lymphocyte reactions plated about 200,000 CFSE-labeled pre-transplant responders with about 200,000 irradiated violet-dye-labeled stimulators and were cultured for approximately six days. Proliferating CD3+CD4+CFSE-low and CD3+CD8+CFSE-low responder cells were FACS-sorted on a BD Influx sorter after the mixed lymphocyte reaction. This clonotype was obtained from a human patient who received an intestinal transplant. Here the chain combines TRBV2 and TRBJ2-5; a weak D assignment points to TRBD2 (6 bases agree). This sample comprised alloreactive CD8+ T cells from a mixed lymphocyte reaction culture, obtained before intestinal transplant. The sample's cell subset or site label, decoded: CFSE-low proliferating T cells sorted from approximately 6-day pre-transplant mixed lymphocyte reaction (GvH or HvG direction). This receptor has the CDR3 CASSDRDSGKTQYF. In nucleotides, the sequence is TGTGCCAGCAGCGACCGGGACTCCGGGAAGACCCAGTACTTC.